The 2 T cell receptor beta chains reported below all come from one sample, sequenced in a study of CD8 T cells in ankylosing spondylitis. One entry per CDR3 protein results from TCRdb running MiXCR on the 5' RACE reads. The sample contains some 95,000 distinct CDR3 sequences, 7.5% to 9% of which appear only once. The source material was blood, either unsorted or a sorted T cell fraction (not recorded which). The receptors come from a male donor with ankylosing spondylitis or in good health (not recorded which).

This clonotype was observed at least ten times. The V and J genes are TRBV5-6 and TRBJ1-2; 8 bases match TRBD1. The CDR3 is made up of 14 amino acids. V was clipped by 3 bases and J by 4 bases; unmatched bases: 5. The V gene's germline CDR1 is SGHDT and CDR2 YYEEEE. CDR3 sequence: CASSSTGAGYGYTF. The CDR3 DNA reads TGTGCCAGCAGCTCGACAGGGGCTGGCTATGGCTACACCTTC.

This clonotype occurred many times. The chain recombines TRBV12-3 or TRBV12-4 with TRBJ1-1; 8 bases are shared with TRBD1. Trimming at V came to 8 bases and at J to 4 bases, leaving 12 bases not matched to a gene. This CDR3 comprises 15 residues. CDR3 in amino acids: CASPYPLGQGTEAFF. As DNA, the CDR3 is TGTGCCAGCCCTTACCCCCTTGGACAGGGCACTGAAGCTTTCTTT.